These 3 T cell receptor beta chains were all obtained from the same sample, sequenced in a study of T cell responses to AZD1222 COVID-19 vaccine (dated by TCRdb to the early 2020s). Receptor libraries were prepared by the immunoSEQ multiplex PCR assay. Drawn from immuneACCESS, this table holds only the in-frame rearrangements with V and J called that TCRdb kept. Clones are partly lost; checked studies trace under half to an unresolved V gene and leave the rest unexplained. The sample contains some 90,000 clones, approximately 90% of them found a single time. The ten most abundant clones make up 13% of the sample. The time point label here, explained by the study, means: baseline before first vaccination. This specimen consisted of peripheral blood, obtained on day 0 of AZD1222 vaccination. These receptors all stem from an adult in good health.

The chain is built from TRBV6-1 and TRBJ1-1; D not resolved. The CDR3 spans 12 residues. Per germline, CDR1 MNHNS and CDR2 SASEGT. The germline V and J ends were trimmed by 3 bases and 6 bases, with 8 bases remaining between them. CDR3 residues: CASSDEGPEAFF. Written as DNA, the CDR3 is TGTGCCAGCAGTGACGAGGGTCCTGAAGCTTTCTTT.

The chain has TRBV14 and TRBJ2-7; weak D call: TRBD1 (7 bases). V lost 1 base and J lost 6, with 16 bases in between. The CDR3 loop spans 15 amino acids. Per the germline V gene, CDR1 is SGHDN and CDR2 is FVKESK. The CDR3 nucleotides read TGTGCCAGCAGCCAAGGCCATGGAGGGGGCAGCGAGCAGTACTTC. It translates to CASSQGHGGGSEQYF.

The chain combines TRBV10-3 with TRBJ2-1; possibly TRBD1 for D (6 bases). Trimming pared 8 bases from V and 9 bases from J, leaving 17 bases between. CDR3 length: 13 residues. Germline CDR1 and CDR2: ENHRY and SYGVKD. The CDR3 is CAIGTGLGSEQFF. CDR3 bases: TGTGCCATCGGAACAGGGCTCGGAAGTGAGCAGTTCTTC.